The present T cell receptor beta chain was sequenced within a study of T cell changes during pregnancy in multiple sclerosis. The repertoire was sequenced with immunoSEQ multiplex PCR; TCRdb's copy has only in-frame clones and lacks some. The table has about 73,000 clones, approximately 87% seen once. Germline lookup yields CDR1 GTSNPN and CDR2 SVGIG (reference sequence). The CDR3 contains 12 residues. Germline trimming cut 5 bases from V and 6 bases from J; bases unmatched to any gene: 4. This clone is a singleton in its sample. V usage is TRBV30 and J usage is TRBJ2-7, with 10 bases lining up with TRBD2. The source is a female donor in good health, enrolled as a control in a pregnancy study. The specimen was peripheral blood, collected after pregnancy. DNA of the CDR3: TGTGCCTGGGCTAGCGGGAGTCGCGAGCAGTACTTC. Amino acids: CAWASGSREQYF.